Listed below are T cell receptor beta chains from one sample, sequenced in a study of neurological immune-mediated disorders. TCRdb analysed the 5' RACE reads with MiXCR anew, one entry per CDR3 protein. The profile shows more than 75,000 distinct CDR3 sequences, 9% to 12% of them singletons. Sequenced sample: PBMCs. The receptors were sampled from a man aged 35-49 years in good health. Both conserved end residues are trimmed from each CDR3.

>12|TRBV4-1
ASTKPGTGEGYT
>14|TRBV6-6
ASSYDLTGAFYEQY
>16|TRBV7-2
ASSRRRTSGRTADTQY
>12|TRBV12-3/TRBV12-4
ASSLGGEGETQY
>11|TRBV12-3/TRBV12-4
ASSRTSSYEQY
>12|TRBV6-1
ASSEAGLLYGYT
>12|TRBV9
ASSVEPGTGELF
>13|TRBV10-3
AVGLQGLGNSPLH
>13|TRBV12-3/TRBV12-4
ASSQGTGRADEQF
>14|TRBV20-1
NLTGLTASLSYEQY
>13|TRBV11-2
ASSPAGDGPYEQY
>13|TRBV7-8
ASSLAAGTNQPQH
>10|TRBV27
ASSFQFNEQF
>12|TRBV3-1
ASSAGQRNSPLH
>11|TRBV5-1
ASSLYPDNEQF
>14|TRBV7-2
ASSPRGGRGTGELF
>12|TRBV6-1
ASSVGGRVQPQH
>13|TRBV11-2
ASSLGQGAMETQY
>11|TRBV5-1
ASSSRGWGEQY
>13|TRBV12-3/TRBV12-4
ASSTRDRGLETQY
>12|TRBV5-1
ASSLVDPAYEQY
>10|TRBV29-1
SVGLDRVSQY
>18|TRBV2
ASTEKGSGAGQGAKYEQY
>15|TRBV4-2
ASSQEATSGGAYEQF
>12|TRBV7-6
ASSARTGDTEAF
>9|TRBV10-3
AMGTGETQY
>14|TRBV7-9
ASSSPTESSYNEQF
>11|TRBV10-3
AISPGQKFAAF
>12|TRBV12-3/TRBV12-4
ASSDTGPYTEAF
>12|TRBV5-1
ASSARGGAETQY
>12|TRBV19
ASSISGGGDTQY
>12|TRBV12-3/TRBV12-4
ASSLEALNTEAF
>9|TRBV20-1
SFRGLPEAF
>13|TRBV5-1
ASSGSGTPLDIQY
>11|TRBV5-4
ASSLGEIYEQY
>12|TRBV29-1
SVSRGGDIHEQY
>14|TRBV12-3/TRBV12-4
ASSLNPGTINQPQH
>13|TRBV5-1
ASSLETSSPNEQF
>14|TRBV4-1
ASSQLAGDSSDEQF
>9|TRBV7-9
ASSLLEKLF
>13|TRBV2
ASSGGLRGEDTQY
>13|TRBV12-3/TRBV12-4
ASSFGAGANSPLH
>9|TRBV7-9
ASSFDYGYT
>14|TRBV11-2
ASSLTGKVMNTEAF
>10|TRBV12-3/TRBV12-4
ASSSTGYGYT
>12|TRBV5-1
ASSLAKLNTEAF
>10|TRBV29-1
SVDGEVWGYT
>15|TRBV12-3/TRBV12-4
ASSLFGEVTFSNGYT
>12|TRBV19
ASRRQGRYNEQF
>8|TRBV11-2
ASSLTDQY
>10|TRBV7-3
ASSLPYSEQF
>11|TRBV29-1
SVDRTLYNEQF
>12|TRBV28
ASRPGPQNTEAF